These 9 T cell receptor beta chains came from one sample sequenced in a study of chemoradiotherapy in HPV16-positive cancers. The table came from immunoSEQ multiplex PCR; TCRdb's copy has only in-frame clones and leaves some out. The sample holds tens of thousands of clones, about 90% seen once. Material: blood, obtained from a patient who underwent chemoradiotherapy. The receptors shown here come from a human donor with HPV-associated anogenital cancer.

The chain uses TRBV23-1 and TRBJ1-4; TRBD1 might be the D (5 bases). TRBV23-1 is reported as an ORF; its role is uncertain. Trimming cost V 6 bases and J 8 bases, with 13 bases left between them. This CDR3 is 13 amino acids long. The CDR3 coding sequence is TGCGCCAGCAGCAGGGAGGGTTGGGAAAAACTGTTTTTT. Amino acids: CASSREGWEKLFF.

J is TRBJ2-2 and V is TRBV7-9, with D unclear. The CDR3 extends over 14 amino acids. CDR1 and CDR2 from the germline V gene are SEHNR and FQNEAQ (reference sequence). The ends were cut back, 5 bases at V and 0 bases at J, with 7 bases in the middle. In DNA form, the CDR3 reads TGTGCCAGCAGCCCACGTGCGAACACCGGGGAGCTGTTTTTT. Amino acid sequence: CASSPRANTGELFF.

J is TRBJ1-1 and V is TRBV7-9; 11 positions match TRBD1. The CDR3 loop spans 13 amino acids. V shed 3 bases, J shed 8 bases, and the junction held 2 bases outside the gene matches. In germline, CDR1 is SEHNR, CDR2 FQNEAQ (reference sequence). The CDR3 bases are TGTGCCAGCAGCTTTGGACAGGGGGCCGAAGCTTTCTTT. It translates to CASSFGQGAEAFF.

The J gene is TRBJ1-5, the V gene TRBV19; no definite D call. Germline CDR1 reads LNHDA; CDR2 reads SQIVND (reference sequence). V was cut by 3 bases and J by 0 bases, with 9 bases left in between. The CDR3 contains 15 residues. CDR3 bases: TGTGCCAGTAGTATTGGAGAAATTAGCAATCAGCCCCAGCATTTT. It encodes CASSIGEISNQPQHF.

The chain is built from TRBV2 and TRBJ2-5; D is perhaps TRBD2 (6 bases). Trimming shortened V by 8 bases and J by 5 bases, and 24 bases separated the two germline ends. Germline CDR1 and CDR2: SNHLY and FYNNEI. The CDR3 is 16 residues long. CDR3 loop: CASLRTGVILEETQYF. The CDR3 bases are TGTGCCAGCCTGAGGACGGGAGTGATTCTCGAGGAGACCCAGTACTTC.

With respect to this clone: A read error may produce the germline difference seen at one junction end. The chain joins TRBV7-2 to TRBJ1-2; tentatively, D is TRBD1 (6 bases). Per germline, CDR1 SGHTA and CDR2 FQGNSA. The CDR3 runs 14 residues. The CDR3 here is CASSLRTGNSGYTF. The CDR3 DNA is TGTGCCAGCAGCCTCCGAACAGGGAACTCTGGCTACACCTTC. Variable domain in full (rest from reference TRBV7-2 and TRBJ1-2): GAGVSQSPSNKVTEKGKDVELRCDPISGHTALYWYRQSLGQGLEFLIYFQGNSAPDKSGLPSDRFSAERTGGSVSTLTIQRTQQEDSAVYLCASSLRTGNSGYTFGSGTRLTVV.

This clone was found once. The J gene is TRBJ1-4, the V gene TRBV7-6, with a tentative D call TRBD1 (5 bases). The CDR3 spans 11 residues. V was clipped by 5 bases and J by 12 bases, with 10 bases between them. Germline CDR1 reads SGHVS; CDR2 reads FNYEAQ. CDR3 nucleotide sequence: TGTGCCAGCAGCGCCGGGACGGAACTGTTTTTT. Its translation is CASSAGTELFF.

CDR3 sequence reads: CASSYFRGGRGEAFF. The CDR3 bases are TGCGCCAGCAGCTACTTTCGAGGGGGGCGGGGTGAAGCTTTCTTT. V is TRBV4-1 and J is TRBJ1-1, with D maybe TRBD1 (6 bases). The V end was cut by 5 bases, the J end by 7 bases, with 20 bases between. The germline CDR1 and CDR2 sequences are MGHRA and YSYEKL. The CDR3 consists of 15 residues.

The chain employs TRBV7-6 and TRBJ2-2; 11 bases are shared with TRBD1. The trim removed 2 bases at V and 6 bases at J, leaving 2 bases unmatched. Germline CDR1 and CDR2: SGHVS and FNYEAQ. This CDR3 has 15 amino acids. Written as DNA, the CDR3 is TGTGCCAGCAGCTTACTGGGACAGGGGGCCGGGGAGCTGTTTTTT. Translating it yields CASSLLGQGAGELFF.